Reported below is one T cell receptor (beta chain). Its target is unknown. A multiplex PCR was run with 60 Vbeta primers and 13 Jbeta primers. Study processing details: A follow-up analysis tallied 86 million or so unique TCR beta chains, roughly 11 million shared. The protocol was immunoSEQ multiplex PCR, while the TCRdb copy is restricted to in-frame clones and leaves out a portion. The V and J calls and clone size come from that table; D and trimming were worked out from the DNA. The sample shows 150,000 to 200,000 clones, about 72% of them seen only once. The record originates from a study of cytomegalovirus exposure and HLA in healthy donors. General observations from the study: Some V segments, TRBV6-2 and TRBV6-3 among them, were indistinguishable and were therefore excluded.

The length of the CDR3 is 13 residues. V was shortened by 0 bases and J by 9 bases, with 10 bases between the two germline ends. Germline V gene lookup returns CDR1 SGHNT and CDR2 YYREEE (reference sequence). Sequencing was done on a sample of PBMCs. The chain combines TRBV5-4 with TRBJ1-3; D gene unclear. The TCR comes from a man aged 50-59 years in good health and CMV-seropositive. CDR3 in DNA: TGTGCCAGCAGCTTGGGGACTTACGGCACCATATATTTT. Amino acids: CASSLGTYGTIYF.